The clone carrying this T cell receptor beta chain occurred many times. The antigen is undetermined. It was 5'RACE with constant-segment primers that produced the TCR alpha and TCR beta cDNA libraries, which carried sample barcodes and UMIs. A single record per CDR3 protein comes from TCRdb applying MiXCR to the 5' RACE reads. Altogether a few hundred thousand distinct CDR3 sequences are present, approximately 21% being singletons, with the ten largest covering about 8.2%. This record belongs to a study of T-cell memory formation after mild COVID-19. About the study: Among the donors, TCR clusters were largely specific to each donor.

Germline CDR1 and CDR2: SNHLY and FYNNEI. The junction had 4 bases not matched to a gene; V was cut back by 8 bases and J by 3 bases. This CDR3 has 13 amino acids. Study conclusions and caveats: Pre-infection memory already had some responding clones, implying cross-reactive memory joined.

The receptor comes from an adult woman who had mild COVID-19 (a few samples of this study predate the infection). Cell type and time point are not known. The specimen was PBMCs or a T cell subset sorted from them (not recorded which). The V and J genes are TRBV2 and TRBJ2-3; 8 bases match TRBD2. CDR3 sequence reads: CASQGTSTDTQYF. The DNA of the CDR3 is TGTGCCAGCCAGGGGACTAGTACAGATACGCAGTATTTT.